The T cell receptor beta chain under discussion was sequenced for a study of OX40 agonist ivuxolimab in advanced cancers. Study as a whole: Dose-escalation patients had hepatocellular carcinoma, melanoma, renal cell or head and neck cancer. Study-wide results and limits: At 0.1 to 3.0 mg/kg, clonal expansion of CD4+ and CD8+ blood T cells had occurred by week 6.

The V end was cut by 2 bases, the J end by 5 bases, with 10 bases between. The germline V gene has CDR1 MNHEY and CDR2 SVGAGI. The CDR3 loop spans 14 amino acids. Concerning this clone: Its specificity is not known.

TCRdb's table, derived via immunoSEQ multiplex PCR, lists solely in-frame clones and lacks some. The profile shows about 52,000 clones, less than 90% of them singletons. This clonotype was obtained from an adult with an advanced solid tumor such as melanoma, head and neck, liver or kidney cancer. The chain is built from TRBV6-5 and TRBJ2-1, with D perhaps matching TRBD1 (6 bases). The source material was CD4+ or CD8+ T cells sorted from blood, sampled in a trial of the OX40 agonist ivuxolimab. CDR3 sequence: CASSYGGPDNEQFF. CDR3 nucleotide sequence: TGTGCCAGCAGTTACGGGGGCCCGGACAATGAGCAGTTCTTC.